The 19 T cell receptor beta chains presented below share a single source sample, sequenced in a study of cytomegalovirus exposure and HLA in healthy donors. Profiled with immunoSEQ multiplex PCR; TCRdb holds only in-frame clones, not every one. The table has 150,000 or so clones, around 88% seen once; the top ten hold around 24%. The sample consisted of PBMCs. The receptors stem from a man aged 18-30 years in good health and CMV-seropositive.

The genes are TRBV4-3 and TRBJ2-5, with TRBD1 as a possible D gene (6 bases). The V end was cut by 4 bases, the J end by 2 bases, with 11 bases between. The germline gives CDR1 LGHNA, CDR2 YSLEER. The CDR3 has 14 residues. The CDR3 DNA is TGCGCCAGCAGCCGACGGGACACACAAGAGACCCAGTACTTC. Protein: CASSRRDTQETQYF.

The DNA of the CDR3 is TGTGCCAGCGGGGGAGGCAGTAGCAATCAGCCCCAGCATTTT. This encodes CASGGGSSNQPQHF. The rearrangement links TRBV6-1 to TRBJ1-5; a possible D gene is TRBD1 (5 bases). V dropped 8 bases and J dropped 0 bases, with 11 bases sitting between them. Germline V gene sequence: CDR1 MNHNS, CDR2 SASEGT. CDR3 length equals 14 residues.

This clone was observed a handful of times. Just one base apart from a much larger clone, this may be a read error. The CDR3 protein is CASSPNRGNEQYF. The CDR3 DNA reads as TGTGCCAGCAGCCCGAACAGGGGTAACGAGCAGTACTTC. The chain couples TRBV30 to TRBJ2-7; 7 bases map to TRBD1. Germline loops: CDR1 GTSNPN, CDR2 SVGIG (reference sequence). V gave up 8 bases and J gave up 5 bases; unmatched junction bases: 12. The CDR3 is 13 residues long.

The rearrangement joins TRBV6-6 to TRBJ2-7; unclear D gene. This CDR3 is 11 amino acids long. Between the trimmed V and J ends, which lost 5 bases and 2 bases, there was a span of 4 bases. The germline V gene has CDR1 MNHNY and CDR2 SVGAGI (reference sequence). The CDR3 DNA follows: TGTGCCAGCAGTCGTACCTACGAGCAGTACTTC. Translated, it gives CASSRTYEQYF.

The chain recombines TRBV19 with TRBJ2-1, with D perhaps matching TRBD1 (6 bases). The germline V and J ends were trimmed by 2 bases and 0 bases, with 8 bases remaining between them. From germline, CDR1 is LNHDA and CDR2 SQIVND (reference sequence). The length of the CDR3 is 15 residues. In nucleotides, the CDR3 is TGTGCCAGTAGTATACAGGGGTTCTCCTACAATGAGCAGTTCTTC. It codes for CASSIQGFSYNEQFF.

V is TRBV27 and J is TRBJ1-2; 10 nucleotides line up with TRBD1. V shed 6 bases and J 6 bases; nucleotides not matched to a gene: 4. The CDR3 extends over 13 amino acids. CDR1 and CDR2 from the germline V gene are MNHEY and SMNVEV (reference sequence). The CDR3 loop is CASSWDRGNGYTF. As DNA, the CDR3 is TGTGCCAGCAGCTGGGACAGGGGAAATGGCTACACCTTC.

The chain has TRBV6-5 and TRBJ2-2; 11 bases fit TRBD1. The germline V gene encodes CDR1 MNHEY and CDR2 SVGAGI. V gave up 5 bases and J gave up 7 bases; unmatched junction bases: 6. The CDR3 runs 15 residues. DNA of the CDR3: TGTGCCAGCAGTCAAGGACAGGGGGCGTTCGGGGAGCTGTTTTTT. It encodes CASSQGQGAFGELFF.

The chain couples TRBV15 to TRBJ2-1, with unresolved D. CDR1 and CDR2 from the germline V gene are LNHNV and YYDKDF (reference sequence). This CDR3 has 11 residues. The V end lost 4 bases, the J end lost 5 bases, and 3 bases lay between the germline ends. This chain's CDR3 is CATSTDNEQFF. The CDR3 nucleotides are TGTGCCACCAGCACAGACAATGAGCAGTTCTTC. Full variable domain (missing parts from reference TRBV15 and TRBJ2-1): DAMVIQNPRYQVTQFGKPVTLSCSQTLNHNVMYWYQQKSSQAPKLLFHYYDKDFNNEADTPDNFQSRRPNTSFCFLDIRSPGLGDTAMYLCATSTDNEQFFGPGTRLTVL.

V usage is TRBV18 and J usage is TRBJ1-1; D uncertain. The germline V gene has CDR1 KGHSH and CDR2 LQKENI. V shed 5 bases and J shed 0 bases, with 10 bases lying between them. The CDR3 sequence is 14 residues long. The CDR3 protein is CASSNPSMNTEAFF. In DNA form, the CDR3 reads TGTGCCAGCTCAAATCCTTCTATGAACACTGAAGCTTTCTTT.

The V and J genes are TRBV16 and TRBJ1-4, with D possibly TRBD1 on 6 matching bases. CDR3 size: 15 residues. The V gene's germline CDR1 is KGHSY and CDR2 FQNENV. V lost 1 base to trimming and J lost 5 bases, with 11 bases between them. The CDR3 coding sequence is TGTGCCAGCAGCCAATTAGGGACACCGAATGAAAAACTGTTTTTT. Its protein product is CASSQLGTPNEKLFF.

The genes are TRBV9 and TRBJ2-5; 9 bases fit TRBD2. This CDR3 region has 15 residues. Germline CDR1 and CDR2: SGDLS and YYNGEE. Unmatched junction bases numbered 4, after V lost 0 bases and J lost 4 bases. The CDR3 DNA follows: TGTGCCAGCAGCGTAGACGCGGGAGGGCTAGAGACCCAGTACTTC. Amino acid sequence: CASSVDAGGLETQYF.

The chain recombines TRBV7-3 with TRBJ2-3; D ambiguous. Germline V gene data show CDR1 as SGHTA and CDR2 as FQGTGA. Trimming shortened V by 4 bases and J by 5 bases, and 16 bases separated the two germline ends. This CDR3 has 15 residues. CDR3 coding DNA: TGTGCCAGCAGCTCCTACGGCCCAGGCCGAGATACGCAGTATTTT. Protein: CASSSYGPGRDTQYF.

V gene TRBV6-5 combines with J gene TRBJ1-5, with TRBD1 identical over 7 bases. Germline values: CDR1 MNHEY, CDR2 SVGAGI. The CDR3 sequence is 15 residues long. V trimming: 4 bases; J trimming: 8 bases; junction bases outside the gene matches: 11. The CDR3 nucleotides are TGTGCCAGCAGTTCGACCGGACAGGTCCATAAGCCCCAGCATTTT. This encodes CASSSTGQVHKPQHF.

This chain joins TRBV4-1 and TRBJ1-2; TRBD1 matches at 9 bases. This CDR3 contains 19 residues. The germline V gene encodes CDR1 MGHRA and CDR2 YSYEKL. The ends lost 2 bases at V and 3 bases at J; junction bases unmatched: 16. The CDR3 sequence: CASSQKTGTGTSVDYGYTF. The CDR3 bases are TGCGCCAGCAGCCAAAAGACCGGGACAGGGACATCAGTGGACTATGGCTACACCTTC.

The chain couples TRBV4-3 to TRBJ1-5; possible D gene TRBD1, 6 bases. The CDR3 spans 15 residues. Germline CDR1 LGHNA, CDR2 YSLEER. The V end was cut by 4 bases, the J end by 4 bases, with 14 bases between. The CDR3 sequence: CASSPDRIGNQPQHF. The DNA of the CDR3 is TGCGCCAGCAGCCCTGACAGGATAGGTAATCAGCCCCAGCATTTT.

The chain links TRBV30 to TRBJ2-7; TRBD2 matches at 9 bases. V lost 0 bases and J lost 6; bases outside the gene matches: 6. There are 14 residues in the CDR3. Per germline, CDR1 GTSNPN and CDR2 SVGIG (reference sequence). DNA for the CDR3: TGTGCCTGGAGTGTAGGAGCGGGAGGTTTCGAGCAGTACTTC. It translates to CAWSVGAGGFEQYF.

V gene TRBV7-8 combines with J gene TRBJ1-2, with D unresolved. The germline V and J ends were trimmed by 5 bases and 7 bases, with 11 bases remaining between them. The CDR3 is made up of 12 amino acids. CDR1 SGHVS and CDR2 FQNEAQ come from the germline V gene. CDR3 DNA sequence: TGTGCCAGCAGCCTAACCTCTATTGGCTACACCTTC. Residues: CASSLTSIGYTF.

The chain joins TRBV4-1 to TRBJ1-5; D not resolved. The germline gives CDR1 MGHRA, CDR2 YSYEKL. The ends were cut back, 1 base at V and 2 bases at J, with 15 bases in the middle. CDR3 length: 17 residues. The CDR3: CASSQVSGEFGNQPQHF. DNA of the CDR3: TGCGCCAGCAGCCAAGTATCCGGGGAGTTCGGCAATCAGCCCCAGCATTTT.

The chain recombines TRBV2 with TRBJ2-1; 8 positions match TRBD2. The CDR3 loop spans 15 amino acids. The germline CDR1 and CDR2 sequences are SNHLY and FYNNEI. With 2 bases clipped from V and 9 bases from J, the junction kept 9 bases outside the gene matches. CDR3 protein: CASSESGSGSAEQFF. In DNA form, the CDR3 reads TGTGCCAGCAGTGAAAGCGGGAGCGGTTCTGCTGAGCAGTTCTTC.